This TCR beta chain was recorded in a study of blood T cell repertoires in COVID-19 (dated by TCRdb to the early 2020s). Looking at the study overall: Collaborator samples came from the United States, Italy and Spain and covered acute and convalescent phases of COVID-19. Where available, HLA class I and class II types were obtained from metadata supplied by the sample provider rather than from assay-based typing. The repertoires were released in a freely available public database meant as a resource for research on the immune response to SARS-CoV-2. A de-identified subject ID, COVID-19 status, age in years and sex were almost always included in the sample metadata. The material from the prospective study consisted of cDNA or gDNA derived from T cells, B-cell-depleted T cells, or PBMCs. Deeply sampled blood TCRbeta repertoires from subjects exposed to, actively infected with, or recovered from COVID-19 were included in the dataset. Samples were obtained from the ongoing ImmuneRACE study (first 160 participants) and from some 1,200 subjects provided by 6 global collaborators.

Each collaborating institution followed its own protocols to collect whole blood in K2EDTA tubes. For TCRbeta analysis, collaborators shipped samples in one of three forms: frozen whole blood, isolated PBMCs, or DNA extracted from either of those sample types. Broader findings and caveats from the paper: The quantity of clinical and demographic metadata differed by source and by participant and was supplied without curation.

With respect to this clone: It has no known antigen specificity. No base quality information exists; no much larger clone differs at one position.

TCRbeta CDR3 regions were amplified from genomic DNA using the immunoSEQ Assay, a bias-controlled multiplex PCR. In the original analysis: The number of nucleated cells in each sample was estimated from the amplification of reference gene primers within the assay. Sequence reads were collapsed and filtered to measure the absolute abundance of every unique TCRbeta CDR3 rearrangement. For each sample, productive Simpson clonality was calculated as the square root of Simpson's diversity index over productive rearrangements. In TCRdb, the immuneACCESS table is reduced to in-frame sequences with V and J assigned. These tables do not hold every clone; where another copy was compared, an unresolved V gene accounts for under half, and the others remain unexplained. D and trimming come from the DNA, and the V and J calls and clone size come from that table. This sample has roughly 120,000 clones in its table, and 85% to 90% of those were observed once. The ten biggest clones cover around a quarter of the sample.

Sequences SEHNR (CDR1) and FQNEAQ (CDR2) are obtained from the germline V gene (reference sequence). Spanning cysteine to phenylalanine, the CDR3 consists of 14 amino acids. Just CDR3 DNA is preserved here, 42 bases in frame from base 1. V loses 1 base, J loses 8 bases, and the germline ends lie 11 bases apart. The sequencing input was peripheral blood. The origin of this receptor is a man in his 70s with active or convalescent COVID-19. The sequence links TRBV7-9 to TRBJ1-4, and perhaps TRBD1 as D gene, on 6 matching bases. The nucleotides are TGTGCCAGCAGCTTAGGGGGGCTGGGGGAAAAACTGTTTTTT. Its protein product is CASSLGGLGEKLFF.